The 27 T cell receptor beta chains below were found in one sample sequenced in a study of shared clonotypes between healthy human individuals (dated by TCRdb to 2020 to 2021). The library relied on the immunoSEQ multiplex PCR assay. Held by TCRdb, this immuneACCESS table contains in-frame sequences only and omits some clones. Under half of the omission traces to an unresolved V gene where checked; the cause of the rest is unknown. This sample holds roughly 320,000 clones; about nine tenths were observed only once. The biggest ten clones account for around 15% of the sample. Sequences were obtained from memory CD8+ T cells sorted from blood. Reading the label with the study, this specimen's cell subset or site is: CD45RO+ cells pooled with CCR7-negative TemRA cells. These receptors were collected from a man younger than 30 in good health.

This chain uses TRBV5-1 with TRBJ2-7, with D possibly TRBD1 on 6 matching bases. The V and J ends lost 0 bases and 1 base respectively, with 11 bases between them. Germline CDR1 is SGHRS and CDR2 is YFSETQ. This CDR3 is built from 15 residues. Here the CDR3 reads CASSLAQGFSYEQYF. In DNA form, the CDR3 reads TGCGCCAGCAGCTTGGCTCAGGGGTTTTCCTACGAGCAGTACTTC.

This clone was seen a few times. The chain links TRBV29-1 to TRBJ2-7; TRBD2 matches 10 bases. V shed 1 base, J shed 2 bases, and the junction held 5 bases outside the gene matches. This CDR3 has 15 residues. Germline loops: CDR1 SQVTM, CDR2 ANQGSEA. In DNA form, the CDR3 reads TGCAGCGTTGAAGGACCTAGCGGGAGACCCTACGAGCAGTACTTC. This encodes CSVEGPSGRPYEQYF.

The V gene is TRBV10-2, the J gene TRBJ2-5; D assignment may be TRBD1 or TRBD2 (5 bases each). Germline CDR1 and CDR2: WSHSY and SAAADI. CDR3 size: 11 residues. Trimming removed 6 bases at V and 4 bases at J, with 6 bases between. CDR3 coding DNA: TGCGCCAGCAGGGGGGTAGAGACCCAGTACTTC. As protein: CASRGVETQYF.

The chain links TRBV2 to TRBJ2-1; D is ambiguous. In germline, CDR1 is SNHLY, CDR2 FYNNEI. Trimming pared 7 bases from V and 0 bases from J, leaving 13 bases between. The CDR3 totals 15 residues. The CDR3 bases are TGTGCCAGCAACCCTTTTCGGGTCTCCTACAATGAGCAGTTCTTC. It specifies CASNPFRVSYNEQFF. Looking up the rest from reference TRBV2 and TRBJ2-1 gives the full variable domain: EPEVTQTPSHQVTQMGQEVILRCVPISNHLYFYWYRQILGQKVEFLVSFYNNEISEKSEIFDDQFSVERPDGSNFTLKIRSTKLEDSAMYFCASNPFRVSYNEQFFGPGTRLTVL.

The chain carries TRBV5-1 and TRBJ1-4; possible D gene TRBD1, 6 bases. V gave up 7 bases and J gave up 7 bases, with 14 bases separating them. CDR1 is SGHRS, CDR2 YFSETQ, per germline. There are 13 residues in the CDR3. The CDR3 spells CASSGTSVEKLFF. In DNA, the CDR3 is TGCGCCAGCTCCGGGACAAGCGTTGAAAAACTGTTTTTT. The full variable domain, its missing parts supplied by reference TRBV5-1 and TRBJ1-4, is KAGVTQTPRYLIKTRGQQVTLSCSPISGHRSVSWYQQTPGQGLQFLFEYFSETQRNKGNFPGRFSGRQFSNSRSEMNVSTLELGDSALYLCASSGTSVEKLFFGSGTQLSVL.

The V call is TRBV2, the J call TRBJ2-7; 11 nucleotides align to TRBD2. J gave up 2 bases and V 4 bases, and 13 bases lay outside the gene matches. Germline CDR1 is SNHLY and CDR2 is FYNNEI. This CDR3 has 18 amino acids. CDR3 DNA sequence: TGTGCCAGCAGTGCCCCCCGGCCTAGCGGGAGGTTCCCCTACGAGCAGTACTTC. As protein: CASSAPRPSGRFPYEQYF.

The gene calls are TRBV5-8 and TRBJ1-1; no definite D call. There are 13 residues in the CDR3. The ends were cut back, 0 bases at V and 1 base at J, with 4 bases in the middle. The V gene's germline CDR1 is SGHTS and CDR2 YDEGEE. This CDR3 reads CASSLAWNTEAFF. For the CDR3, the DNA is TGTGCCAGCAGCTTGGCCTGGAACACTGAAGCTTTCTTT.

This chain's CDR3 is CASGRGQGSEQYF. In nucleotides, the CDR3 is TGTGCTAGTGGCCGGGGACAGGGGAGCGAGCAGTACTTC. The chain is built from TRBV12-5 and TRBJ2-7; 10 bases are shared with TRBD1. The CDR3 has 13 residues. V lost 6 bases to trimming and J lost 6 bases; unmatched junction nucleotides: 5. The germline CDR1 and CDR2 sequences are LGHNT and FRNRAP.

This clone has only one observation. The chain links TRBV4-3 to TRBJ1-1; TRBD1 might be the D (5 bases). The CDR3 covers 15 residues. V was cut by 4 bases and J by 1 base, with 13 bases left in between. Germline lookup yields CDR1 LGHNA and CDR2 YSLEER. CDR3 nucleotide sequence: TGCGCCAGCAGCCGAAGGAGGGGAGAGAACACTGAAGCTTTCTTT. Translation gives CASSRRRGENTEAFF.

The rearrangement joins TRBV5-5 to TRBJ2-1; D is possibly TRBD1 (6 bases). This CDR3 has 12 residues. From germline, CDR1 is SGHKS and CDR2 YYEKEE (reference sequence). The V end was cut by 4 bases, the J end by 8 bases, with 10 bases between. CDR3 DNA sequence: TGTGCCAGCAGCGGATACAGGGATGAGCAGTTCTTC. Translating gives CASSGYRDEQFF.

The chain employs TRBV5-4 and TRBJ2-7, with D perhaps TRBD1 (5 bases). Germline-derived CDR1 and CDR2 are SGHNT and YYREEE (reference sequence). V lost 3 bases to trimming and J lost 4 bases, with 17 bases between them. The CDR3 is made up of 15 amino acids. The CDR3 nucleotides read TGTGCCAGCAGCTCCCGAGGAGTTGGGGCTTACGAGCAGTACTTC. It translates to CASSSRGVGAYEQYF.

This sequence joins TRBV7-9 and TRBJ1-1, with D tentatively TRBD1 (5 bases). Between the trimmed V and J ends, which lost 10 bases and 8 bases, there was a span of 14 bases. The CDR3 contains 11 residues. Germline assignment: CDR1 SEHNR and CDR2 FQNEAQ (reference sequence). CDR3 sequence (DNA): TGTGCCACCATGGGGCACAGAGAAGCTTTCTTT. This sequence encodes CATMGHREAFF.

The V gene is TRBV12-5, the J gene TRBJ2-7; D uncertain. This CDR3 has 15 amino acids. The V end was cut by 0 bases, the J end by 6 bases, with 15 bases between. The germline V gene has CDR1 LGHNT and CDR2 FRNRAP. CDR3: CASGLVLSNRGEQYF. The CDR3 DNA follows: TGTGCTAGTGGTTTGGTACTCTCGAACAGAGGCGAGCAGTACTTC.

The J gene is TRBJ2-1, the V gene TRBV2; the match to TRBD2 covers 10 bases. With V trimmed by 6 bases and J by 4 bases, 9 bases remained unmatched. Per the germline V gene, CDR1 is SNHLY and CDR2 is FYNNEI. The CDR3 sequence is 16 residues long. The DNA for the CDR3 is TGTGCCAGCAGCTCCTTAGCGGGAGGCATATACAATGAGCAGTTCTTC. Translation gives CASSSLAGGIYNEQFF.

This chain joins TRBV7-9 and TRBJ1-6, with a possible D match to TRBD1 (6 bases). This CDR3 contains 18 residues. CDR1 and CDR2 (germline): SEHNR, FQNEAQ (reference sequence). V lost 0 bases and J lost 1, with 13 bases in between. This chain's CDR3 is CASSLARSGTSYNSPLHF. CDR3 DNA: TGTGCCAGCAGCTTAGCGAGGTCAGGGACATCCTATAATTCACCCCTCCACTTT.

With regard to this clone: This specimen includes other DNA sequences encoding the same CDR3. The rearrangement joins TRBV6-5 to TRBJ1-1; no firm D call. From germline, CDR1 is MNHEY and CDR2 SVGAGI. This CDR3 is 13 amino acids long. V lost 0 bases to trimming and J lost 4 bases, with 6 bases between them. This CDR3 reads CASSYSRGTEAFF. Written as DNA, the CDR3 is TGTGCCAGCAGTTACTCGAGAGGCACTGAAGCTTTCTTT.

The CDR3 is CASSYVKVAETQYF. The CDR3 nucleotides are TGTGCCAGCAGCTACGTTAAGGTGGCGGAGACCCAGTACTTC. The genes are TRBV7-9 and TRBJ2-5; D gene ambiguous. V was clipped by 4 bases and J by 5 bases, with 14 bases between them. The germline V gene encodes CDR1 SEHNR and CDR2 FQNEAQ (reference sequence). The CDR3 is made up of 14 amino acids.

This sequence joins TRBV7-2 and TRBJ2-5, with TRBD1 identical over 10 bases. The CDR3 contains 16 residues. The V gene's germline CDR1 is SGHTA and CDR2 FQGNSA. Trimming at V came to 1 base and at J to 5 bases, leaving 7 bases not matched to a gene. This CDR3 is CASSLVDRGIEETQYF. Here the CDR3 DNA reads TGTGCCAGCAGCTTAGTGGACAGGGGGATAGAGGAGACCCAGTACTTC.

The chain recombines TRBV27 with TRBJ2-1, with D possibly matching TRBD1 (6 bases). Germline-derived CDR1 and CDR2 are MNHEY and SMNVEV (reference sequence). The CDR3 is 17 amino acids. Trimming pared 6 bases from V and 1 base from J, leaving 19 bases between. The CDR3 nucleotides read TGTGCCAGCAGCGGGACATTCGCCACTTCTTCCTACAATGAGCAGTTCTTC. Translation gives CASSGTFATSSYNEQFF.

J is TRBJ1-1 and V is TRBV5-1; D is undetermined. The CDR3 totals 12 residues. Germline V CDR1 and CDR2: SGHRS, YFSETQ. The V and J ends lost 0 bases and 6 bases respectively, with 6 bases between them. CDR3 nucleotides: TGCGCCAGCAGCTTGGGTTTCTCTGAAGCTTTCTTT. It specifies CASSLGFSEAFF.

The chain carries TRBV10-3 and TRBJ2-7; TRBD2 agrees at 12 bases. The CDR3 totals 15 residues. Per the germline V gene, CDR1 is ENHRY and CDR2 is SYGVKD. The V gene end was trimmed by 4 bases and the J gene end by 2 bases; junction bases not matched to a gene: 3. DNA of the CDR3: TGTGCCATCAGTGGGGGGACTAGCGGGCCCTACGAGCAGTACTTC. Residues: CAISGGTSGPYEQYF.

This chain uses TRBV18 with TRBJ2-5; D perhaps matches TRBD1 (5 bases). Germline-derived CDR1 and CDR2 are KGHSH and LQKENI. The length of the CDR3 is 14 residues. The V end was cut by 0 bases, the J end by 4 bases, with 9 bases between. CDR3 sequence reads: CASSPPGPGETQYF. In DNA, the CDR3 is TGTGCCAGCTCACCACCGGGGCCCGGAGAGACCCAGTACTTC.

The V call is TRBV13, the J call TRBJ2-3; weak D call: TRBD1 (5 bases). The length of the CDR3 is 16 residues. CDR1 is PRHDT, CDR2 FYEKMQ, per germline (reference sequence). Trimming took 4 bases from V and 0 from J, leaving 14 bases between them. The CDR3 DNA follows: TGTGCCAGCAGCTGGGGCAGGCTTCCTAGCACAGATACGCAGTATTTT. Encoded protein: CASSWGRLPSTDTQYF.

The chain couples TRBV6-5 to TRBJ1-6; the match to TRBD1 covers 10 bases. V lost 6 bases to trimming and J lost 6 bases; unmatched junction nucleotides: 5. The CDR3 covers 15 residues. Germline lookup yields CDR1 MNHEY and CDR2 SVGAGI. The CDR3: CASRPGTGVNSPLHF. DNA of the CDR3: TGTGCCAGCAGACCCGGGACAGGGGTTAATTCACCCCTCCACTTT.

V and J are TRBV7-9 and TRBJ1-1; D perhaps matches TRBD1 (6 bases). Trimming pared 3 bases from V and 5 bases from J, leaving 10 bases between. Germline V gene data show CDR1 as SEHNR and CDR2 as FQNEAQ (reference sequence). The CDR3 is 13 amino acids. This chain's CDR3 is CASSFTGSTEAFF. Written as DNA, the CDR3 is TGTGCCAGCAGCTTTACAGGGTCTACTGAAGCTTTCTTT.

The chain couples TRBV15 to TRBJ2-7; 7 bases fit TRBD1. CDR1 is LNHNV and CDR2 is YYDKDF in the germline V gene (reference sequence). This CDR3 is built from 16 residues. The junction had 11 bases not matched to a gene; V was cut back by 0 bases and J by 6 bases. Written as DNA, the CDR3 is TGTGCCACCAGCAGAGAGCGAGTCGCAGGGGACAGCGAGCAGTACTTC. This codes for CATSRERVAGDSEQYF. The full variable domain, rest sourced from reference TRBV15 and TRBJ2-7, is DAMVIQNPRYQVTQFGKPVTLSCSQTLNHNVMYWYQQKSSQAPKLLFHYYDKDFNNEADTPDNFQSRRPNTSFCFLDIRSPGLGDTAMYLCATSRERVAGDSEQYFGPGTRLTVT.

The chain recombines TRBV7-9 with TRBJ1-2; D is uncertain. The CDR3 loop spans 15 amino acids. Germline-derived CDR1 and CDR2 are SEHNR and FQNEAQ (reference sequence). V lost 1 base and J 0 bases, leaving 9 bases between the germline ends. The CDR3 DNA sequence: TGTGCCAGCAGCTTAGAAGGCGGGGCTAACTATGGCTACACCTTC. Protein: CASSLEGGANYGYTF.